The 26 T cell receptor beta chains below were found in one sample sequenced in a study of control samples from healthy donors and cancer patients. Profiled with immunoSEQ multiplex PCR; TCRdb holds only in-frame clones, not every one. The sample includes 120,000 or so clones, more than 80% of them seen just once. The sample consisted of blood. These receptors originate from a man younger than 35 in good health.

The V call is TRBV21-1, the J call TRBJ1-3. TRBV21-1 counts as a pseudogene. This CDR3 has 15 amino acids. The CDR3 sequence is CASSKALFSGNTIYF. The CDR3 DNA reads as TGTGCCAGCAGCAAAGCGCTTTTCTCTGGAAACACCATATATTTT.

In its sample, this clone was seen once. The chain employs TRBV2 and TRBJ2-1, with D uncertain. The ends were cut back, 3 bases at V and 9 bases at J, with 9 bases in the middle. In germline, CDR1 is SNHLY, CDR2 FYNNEI. The CDR3 covers 12 residues. The CDR3 protein is CASSDKWAEQFF. In nucleotides, the CDR3 is TGTGCCAGCAGTGATAAGTGGGCTGAGCAGTTCTTC. Drawing the rest from reference TRBV2 and TRBJ2-1, the complete variable domain is EPEVTQTPSHQVTQMGQEVILRCVPISNHLYFYWYRQILGQKVEFLVSFYNNEISEKSEIFDDQFSVERPDGSNFTLKIRSTKLEDSAMYFCASSDKWAEQFFGPGTRLTVL.

The V call is TRBV12-3 or TRBV12-4, the J call TRBJ2-5; TRBD1 matches at 8 bases. The CDR3 runs 13 residues. Trimming at V came to 5 bases and at J to 4 bases, leaving 3 bases not matched to a gene. The CDR3 region has the DNA TGTGCCAGCAGTCATGGACAGGGAGAGACCCAGTACTTC. Protein sequence: CASSHGQGETQYF.

The V and J genes are TRBV12-3 or TRBV12-4 and TRBJ1-2; D is unclear. Trimming removed 8 bases at V and 8 bases at J, with 3 bases between. The CDR3 consists of 8 residues. The CDR3 spells CASPGYTF. DNA for the CDR3: TGTGCCAGCCCAGGCTACACCTTC.

The chain employs TRBV5-1 and TRBJ1-4, with a possible D match to TRBD1 (6 bases). The V gene's germline CDR1 is SGHRS and CDR2 YFSETQ. The CDR3 is 18 amino acids. Trimming pared 4 bases from V and 0 bases from J, leaving 19 bases between. CDR3 sequence reads: CASSPGGGIVATNEKLFF. CDR3 DNA sequence: TGCGCCAGCAGCCCCGGAGGGGGGATCGTTGCAACTAATGAAAAACTGTTTTTT.

This chain uses TRBV5-1 with TRBJ1-1, with D uncertain. V lost 8 bases, J lost 3 bases, and 20 bases lay in between. The CDR3 is made up of 15 amino acids. Germline loops: CDR1 SGHRS, CDR2 YFSETQ. CDR3 nucleotide sequence: TGCGCCAGTACCAAAGAGGGATTTATGGACACTGAAGCTTTCTTT. Translated, it gives CASTKEGFMDTEAFF.

This clone has a single count. The J gene is TRBJ2-1, the V gene TRBV9, with D uncertain. The CDR3 totals 15 residues. The V end was cut by 0 bases, the J end by 2 bases, with 9 bases between. CDR1 and CDR2 (germline): SGDLS, YYNGEE. The CDR3 loop is CASSVEGKPYNEQFF. The CDR3 nucleotides are TGTGCCAGCAGCGTAGAAGGCAAGCCCTACAATGAGCAGTTCTTC.

The chain has TRBV5-4 and TRBJ2-7; D call uncertain. The length of the CDR3 is 13 residues. V gave up 0 bases and J gave up 1 base, with 5 bases separating them. The V gene's germline CDR1 is SGHNT and CDR2 YYREEE (reference sequence). The CDR3: CASSLEGSYEQYV. DNA for the CDR3: TGTGCCAGCAGCTTGGAAGGATCCTACGAGCAGTACGTC.

This clone appeared a single time. The genes are TRBV7-8 and TRBJ2-2; 8 bases are shared with TRBD2. The CDR3 is made up of 17 amino acids. CDR1 is SGHVS, CDR2 FQNEAQ, per germline. The V segment lost 5 bases and the J segment 6 bases; nucleotides outside the gene matches: 14. Here the CDR3 DNA reads TGTGCCAGCAGCCCATATTCGGGCGGGGGGTTGCCCGGGGAGCTGTTTTTT. Amino acids: CASSPYSGGGLPGELFF. Full variable domain (outside the CDR3, taken from reference TRBV7-8 and TRBJ2-2): GAGVSQSPRYKVAKRGQDVALRCDPISGHVSLFWYQQALGQGPEFLTYFQNEAQLDKSGLPSDRFFAERPEGSVSTLKIQRTQQEDSAVYLCASSPYSGGGLPGELFFGEGSRLTVL.

The rearrangement joins TRBV5-1 to TRBJ2-6; D not certain. Germline loops: CDR1 SGHRS, CDR2 YFSETQ. This CDR3 spans 15 amino acids. The V end was cut by 2 bases, the J end by 3 bases, with 9 bases between. CDR3 sequence: CASSFSAVGANVLTF. CDR3 sequence (DNA): TGCGCCAGCAGCTTTTCGGCGGTTGGGGCCAACGTCCTGACTTTC.

This clone appeared a few times. J is TRBJ1-2 and V is TRBV4-1; 7 positions match TRBD1. Per germline, CDR1 MGHRA and CDR2 YSYEKL. The V and J ends lost 3 bases and 6 bases, in that order; junction bases with no gene match: 7. This CDR3 spans 14 amino acids. The CDR3 loop reads CASSHPGQPNGYTF. The CDR3 coding sequence is TGCGCCAGCAGCCATCCGGGACAGCCTAATGGCTACACCTTC.

The gene calls are TRBV4-2 and TRBJ2-7, with TRBD2 matching 9 bases. Germline V gene data show CDR1 as LGHNA and CDR2 as YNFKEQ. The CDR3 contains 14 residues. Trimming cost V 2 bases and J 3 bases; bases outside gene matches: 2. The CDR3 sequence is CASSQIAGVYEQYF. The DNA of the CDR3 is TGTGCCAGCAGCCAAATAGCGGGGGTCTACGAGCAGTACTTC.

The V call is TRBV4-2, the J call TRBJ2-2; 8 nucleotides match TRBD2. The CDR3 contains 19 residues. After removal of 0 bases from V and 4 bases from J, the junction contained 13 bases not matched to a gene. Germline CDR1 LGHNA, CDR2 YNFKEQ. CDR3 nucleotide sequence: TGTGCCAGCAGCCAAGATGGCCCGGGAGTAGCGGGACTCACCGGGGAGCTGTTTTTT. As protein: CASSQDGPGVAGLTGELFF.

The J gene is TRBJ2-1, the V gene TRBV19; a weak D match, TRBD1 (5 bases). Germline CDR1 reads LNHDA; CDR2 reads SQIVND (reference sequence). V lost 8 bases and J 5 bases, leaving 10 bases between the germline ends. The CDR3 is 12 residues long. CDR3 amino acids: CASGKTDNEQFF. CDR3 in DNA: TGTGCCAGTGGGAAGACAGACAATGAGCAGTTCTTC.

This chain connects TRBV12-3 or TRBV12-4 to TRBJ2-3; D uncertain. The CDR3 is 13 amino acids. Trimming removed 3 bases from V and 8 bases from J, with 12 bases in between. The CDR3 region is CASSLMRAGTQYF. Written as DNA, the CDR3 is TGTGCCAGCAGTTTGATGAGAGCCGGTACGCAGTATTTT.

The chain recombines TRBV5-6 with TRBJ2-7; 7 nucleotides match TRBD1. From germline, CDR1 is SGHDT and CDR2 YYEEEE. The CDR3 length is 14 residues. Trimming removed 4 bases from V and 3 bases from J; junction bases left unmatched: 7. CDR3 loop: CASSGTTGDYEQYV. The CDR3, as DNA: TGTGCCAGCAGCGGAACTACAGGGGACTACGAGCAGTACGTC.

This chain connects TRBV6-5 to TRBJ2-5; D is unclear. Germline assignment: CDR1 MNHEY and CDR2 SVGAGI. V lost 5 bases to trimming and J lost 0 bases, with 10 bases between them. The CDR3 is made up of 14 amino acids. CDR3 region: CASSITLDQETQYF. The CDR3 DNA reads as TGTGCCAGCAGTATAACCCTTGACCAAGAGACCCAGTACTTC.

The chain is built from TRBV4-3 and TRBJ1-5, with D hard to call. The length of the CDR3 is 14 residues. Trimming stripped 4 bases from V and 1 base from J, with 8 bases between. Germline V gene lookup returns CDR1 LGHNA and CDR2 YSLEER. CDR3 residues: CASSLYKSNQPQHF. The CDR3 DNA is TGCGCCAGCAGCCTATACAAGAGCAATCAGCCCCAGCATTTT.

Regarding this clone: The junction differs from germline at one of its ends, possibly a read error. The V gene is TRBV28, the J gene TRBJ2-7; 9 nucleotides agree with TRBD1. Germline CDR1 is MDHEN and CDR2 is SYDVKM. This CDR3 is 14 amino acids long. The chain's CDR3 is CATSTGTGSYEQYF. CDR3 sequence (DNA): TGTGCCACCAGTACCGGGACAGGGTCCTACGAGCAGTACTTC.

This rearrangement joins TRBV5-6 to TRBJ1-5; D is perhaps TRBD1 (5 bases). Trimming took 0 bases from V and 2 from J, leaving 9 bases between them. The CDR3 spans 15 residues. In germline, CDR1 is SGHDT, CDR2 YYEEEE. The CDR3 nucleotides read TGTGCCAGCAGCTTGGCTGTCAGGGGCAATCAGCCCCAGCATTTT. This sequence encodes CASSLAVRGNQPQHF.

This rearrangement joins TRBV14 to TRBJ2-4; D is possibly TRBD2 (5 bases). The CDR3 extends over 14 amino acids. The V and J ends lost 4 bases and 8 bases respectively, with 15 bases between them. From germline, CDR1 is SGHDN and CDR2 FVKESK. The CDR3 reads CASSLWGSRDIQYF. As DNA, the CDR3 is TGTGCCAGCAGCCTATGGGGTTCGCGGGACATTCAGTACTTC.

The gene calls are TRBV27 and TRBJ1-6, with D uncertain. The CDR3 runs to 16 residues. The germline gives CDR1 MNHEY, CDR2 SMNVEV (reference sequence). Trimming stripped 0 bases from V and 6 bases from J, with 12 bases between. CDR3 bases: TGTGCCAGCAGTTTATCGGCAGGCTCTTCTAATTCACCCCTCCACTTT. Protein: CASSLSAGSSNSPLHF.

The V gene is TRBV4-2, the J gene TRBJ1-4, with D perhaps matching TRBD1 (6 bases). Trimming stripped 4 bases from V and 6 bases from J, with 15 bases between. This CDR3 has 15 amino acids. In germline, CDR1 is LGHNA, CDR2 YNFKEQ. CDR3 amino acids: CASSPQQGSDEKLFF. The CDR3 bases are TGTGCCAGCAGCCCCCAACAGGGCTCGGATGAAAAACTGTTTTTT.

The chain joins TRBV7-9 to TRBJ2-1; D perhaps matches TRBD1 (5 bases). Germline CDR1 is SEHNR and CDR2 is FQNEAQ (reference sequence). This CDR3 has 14 amino acids. Trimming took off 8 bases at V and 2 bases at J, with 13 bases between the two ends. CDR3 in DNA: TGTGCCAGCGGGGCCCGCGCCACCTACAATGAGCAGTTCTTC. This sequence encodes CASGARATYNEQFF.

This clone was found a few times. The chain uses TRBV7-9 and TRBJ1-1; TRBD1 agrees at 8 bases. Per germline, CDR1 SEHNR and CDR2 FQNEAQ (reference sequence). The V segment lost 3 bases and the J segment 0 bases; nucleotides outside the gene matches: 3. This CDR3 is built from 15 residues. The DNA for the CDR3 is TGTGCCAGCAGCTTCTCAGGGGGCATGAACACTGAAGCTTTCTTT. Translating gives CASSFSGGMNTEAFF.

V usage is TRBV19 and J usage is TRBJ2-6; D is ambiguous. CDR3 length: 15 amino acids. Germline V gene data show CDR1 as LNHDA and CDR2 as SQIVND (reference sequence). Trimming left V 3 bases short and J 1 base short, with 7 bases between. The CDR3 protein is CASSISLSGANVLTF. The CDR3, as DNA: TGTGCCAGTAGTATCTCGCTATCTGGGGCCAACGTCCTGACTTTC.